The 27 T cell receptor beta chains below come from one sample, sequenced in a study of radiation and T cells in renal cell carcinoma. The treatment here: 15 Gy SBRT to primary tumor, nephrectomy 4 weeks later. Some clones are missing from TCRdb's copy, which holds only in-frame ones; the method was immunoSEQ multiplex PCR. The sample yields under 5,500 clones, less than 65% seen once. Sequenced material: tumor tissue, taken from a patient whose treatment included radiotherapy and nephrectomy. These receptors all stem from a man in his sixties with renal cell carcinoma.

The chain links TRBV19 to TRBJ2-2; possibly TRBD2 for D (5 bases). The CDR3 runs to 14 residues. The ends were cut back, 7 bases at V and 7 bases at J, with 16 bases in the middle. Germline assignment: CDR1 LNHDA and CDR2 SQIVND (reference sequence). The CDR3 DNA follows: TGTGCCAGTATGCAACCAGCCGAGGGCGGGGAGCTGTTTTTT. This gives the protein CASMQPAEGGELFF.

CDR3 bases: TGTGCCAGCAGTTTAAGTCGGGGAGATCAGCCCCAGCATTTT. This encodes CASSLSRGDQPQHF. The chain recombines TRBV27 with TRBJ1-5; D unresolved. V was cut by 2 bases and J by 5 bases, with 10 bases left in between. This CDR3 is 14 amino acids long. Looked up from germline, CDR1 is MNHEY and CDR2 is SMNVEV (reference sequence).

By proportion, this clone is medium-sized (0.01 to 0.1%). J is TRBJ2-7 and V is TRBV7-9, with TRBD2 matching 10 bases. Germline assignment: CDR1 SEHNR and CDR2 FQNEAQ (reference sequence). This CDR3 region has 14 residues. V shed 7 bases and J 3 bases; nucleotides not matched to a gene: 6. The CDR3 nucleotides are TGTGCCAGCACTCTAGCGGGAGTGCACTACGAGCAGTACTTC. This translates into CASTLAGVHYEQYF.

The genes are TRBV5-5 and TRBJ2-5; possibly TRBD1 or TRBD2 for D (5 bases each). Germline CDR1 SGHKS, CDR2 YYEKEE (reference sequence). V lost 4 bases to trimming and J lost 5 bases, with 12 bases between them. This CDR3 has 13 amino acids. The CDR3 region has the DNA TGTGCCAGCAGCCGAATAGGGACGGAGACCCAGTACTTC. This encodes CASSRIGTETQYF. The full variable domain, with the rest looked up from reference TRBV5-5 and TRBJ2-5, is DAGVTQSPTHLIKTRGQQVTLRCSPISGHKSVSWYQQVLGQGPQFIFQYYEKEERGRGNFPDRFSARQFPNYSSELNVNALLLGDSALYLCASSRIGTETQYFGPGTRLLVL.

In nucleotides, the CDR3 is TGTGCCAGCAGCCCGGGCTCCTACGAGCAGTACTTC. Translating gives CASSPGSYEQYF. The chain employs TRBV7-2 and TRBJ2-7, with D hard to call. Trimming cost V 5 bases and J 0 bases, with 5 bases left between them. CDR3 length: 12 amino acids. CDR1 SGHTA and CDR2 FQGNSA come from the germline V gene. The complete variable domain, with remaining parts taken from reference TRBV7-2 and TRBJ2-7, reads GAGVSQSPSNKVTEKGKDVELRCDPISGHTALYWYRQSLGQGLEFLIYFQGNSAPDKSGLPSDRFSAERTGGSVSTLTIQRTQQEDSAVYLCASSPGSYEQYFGPGTRLTVT.

Notes on this clone: A far more abundant clone sits one base away, making this likely a read error. This chain joins TRBV5-5 and TRBJ2-7; D tentatively reads TRBD1 or TRBD2 (5 bases each). Trimming left V 0 bases short and J 0 bases short, with 19 bases between. This CDR3 has 18 amino acids. The V gene's germline CDR1 is SGHKS and CDR2 YYEKEE (reference sequence). In DNA form, the CDR3 reads TGTGCCAGCAGCTTGGTTCTGGGCCTGGGGGTGAGCTCCTACGAGCAGTACTTC. It codes for CASSLVLGLGVSSYEQYF.

The chain recombines TRBV7-6 with TRBJ2-5; D is unclear. This CDR3 region has 12 residues. The germline V gene has CDR1 SGHVS and CDR2 FNYEAQ. V lost 5 bases, J lost 5 bases, and 9 bases lay in between. CDR3 sequence (DNA): TGTGCCAGCAGCCCGGCAACGGAGACCCAGTACTTC. Protein product: CASSPATETQYF.

V gene TRBV29-1 combines with J gene TRBJ2-1; D might be TRBD1 (5 bases). CDR1 is SQVTM, CDR2 ANQGSEA, per germline. CDR3 length: 14 amino acids. The V end was cut by 3 bases, the J end by 5 bases, with 14 bases between. This chain's CDR3 is CSVDPRAIHNEQFF. CDR3 sequence (DNA): TGCAGCGTTGACCCCAGGGCGATCCACAATGAGCAGTTCTTC.

By share, this clone counts as medium-sized. V usage is TRBV5-8 and J usage is TRBJ1-5, with no clear D. CDR3 length equals 14 residues. Between the trimmed V and J ends, which lost 2 bases and 0 bases, there was a span of 6 bases. Germline CDR1 SGHTS, CDR2 YDEGEE. CDR3 amino acids: CASSFHNSNQPQHF. The DNA of the CDR3 is TGTGCCAGCAGCTTCCATAATAGCAATCAGCCCCAGCATTTT. The full variable domain, completed using reference TRBV5-8 and TRBJ1-5, is EAGVTQSPTHLIKTRGQQATLRCSPISGHTSVYWYQQALGLGLQFLLWYDEGEERNRGNFPPRFSGRQFPNYSSELNVNALELEDSALYLCASSFHNSNQPQHFGDGTRLSIL.

The table lists this clone with a few counts. The chain employs TRBV6-5 and TRBJ1-6; D is undetermined. Germline V gene lookup returns CDR1 MNHEY and CDR2 SVGAGI. With 8 bases removed from V and 0 bases from J, the gap between germline ends came to 5 bases. This CDR3 region has 13 residues. In nucleotides, the CDR3 is TGTGCCAGCGGAGCCTCCTATAATTCACCCCTCCACTTT. It specifies CASGASYNSPLHF.

The chain has TRBV19 and TRBJ1-3; D remains ambiguous. Germline assignment: CDR1 LNHDA and CDR2 SQIVND (reference sequence). This CDR3 has 17 amino acids. Trimming took 7 bases from V and 5 from J, leaving 24 bases between them. The CDR3 region is CASTHRREMRSRNTIYF. The CDR3 region has the DNA TGTGCCAGTACCCATCGTCGTGAAATGCGGTCCCGAAACACCATATATTTT.

The chain recombines TRBV11-2 with TRBJ1-2, with 8 bases lining up with TRBD1. The germline gives CDR1 SGHAT, CDR2 FQNNGV. CDR3 size: 14 residues. Unmatched junction bases numbered 2, after V lost 1 base and J lost 4 bases. The CDR3 loop is CASSLAGQGYGYTF. The CDR3 bases are TGTGCCAGCAGCTTAGCAGGACAGGGCTATGGCTACACCTTC.

This clone was counted a few times. This chain links TRBV6-1 with TRBJ1-5; D call uncertain. CDR1 is MNHNS, CDR2 SASEGT, per germline. Trimming stripped 3 bases from V and 7 bases from J, with 10 bases between. The CDR3 sequence is 13 residues long. The CDR3 sequence: CASSDLSEQPQHF. CDR3 DNA: TGTGCCAGCAGTGATTTATCTGAGCAGCCCCAGCATTTT.

This clone is medium-sized (0.01 to 0.1%) in the sample. The chain is built from TRBV10-3 and TRBJ1-1; no clear D. Trimming shortened V by 0 bases and J by 8 bases, and 7 bases separated the two germline ends. CDR3 length: 12 amino acids. Germline assignment: CDR1 ENHRY and CDR2 SYGVKD. DNA of the CDR3: TGTGCCATCAGTGAGTCAAGGACGGAAGCTTTCTTT. Protein sequence: CAISESRTEAFF.

This chain uses TRBV19 with TRBJ2-7; TRBD1 is a possible D gene (7 bases). V was pared by 10 bases and J by 0 bases, with 16 bases between. This CDR3 is built from 14 residues. Per germline, CDR1 LNHDA and CDR2 SQIVND (reference sequence). As DNA, the CDR3 is TGTGCCACCAGTAGGGGGGACAGCTCCTACGAGCAGTACTTC. Amino acid sequence: CATSRGDSSYEQYF. Complete variable domain (other parts from reference TRBV19 and TRBJ2-7): DGGITQSPKYLFRKEGQNVTLSCEQNLNHDAMYWYRQDPGQGLRLIYYSQIVNDFQKGDIAEGYSVSREKKESFPLTVTSAQKNPTAFYLCATSRGDSSYEQYFGPGTRLTVT.

V and J are TRBV27 and TRBJ2-7; 9 bases map to TRBD1. The CDR3 covers 16 residues. The germline gives CDR1 MNHEY, CDR2 SMNVEV (reference sequence). The V segment lost 2 bases and the J segment 6 bases; nucleotides outside the gene matches: 11. The CDR3 region has the DNA TGTGCCAGCAGTTTACGTTCCACCGGGACAGGGACCGAGCAGTACTTC. Its protein is CASSLRSTGTGTEQYF.

CDR3 sequence: CASSYRRTGATYEQYF. For the CDR3, the DNA is TGTGCCAGCAGTTACCGACGGACAGGGGCGACCTACGAGCAGTACTTC. This rearrangement joins TRBV6-5 to TRBJ2-7, with 9 bases aligning to TRBD1. Germline CDR1 MNHEY, CDR2 SVGAGI. The CDR3 runs 16 residues. The trim removed 2 bases at V and 2 bases at J, leaving 7 bases unmatched.

Of note for this clone: The junction and the germline gene differ at one end; a read error may be behind it. The gene calls are TRBV6-1 and TRBJ1-5; 10 nucleotides align to TRBD1. The CDR3 is 19 residues long. Germline V gives CDR1 MNHNS, CDR2 SASEGT. The CDR3 DNA is TGTGCCAGCAGCGAAGACTACTGGACAGGGGGGTATAGCAATCAGCCCCAGCATTTT. Encoded protein: CASSEDYWTGGYSNQPQHF.

The V gene is TRBV5-5, the J gene TRBJ1-5, with no clear D. V lost 1 base, J lost 6 bases, and 5 bases lay in between. CDR1 and CDR2 from the germline V gene are SGHKS and YYEKEE (reference sequence). This CDR3 has 12 residues. CDR3 sequence (DNA): TGTGCCAGCAGCTTGACGTTTCAGCCCCAGCATTTT. Translated: CASSLTFQPQHF.

As for this clone: One junction end disagrees with the germline gene, perhaps due to a read error. The V gene is TRBV6-1, the J gene TRBJ1-3, with 10 bases aligning to TRBD1. Germline V gene lookup returns CDR1 MNHNS and CDR2 SASEGT. The CDR3 runs 16 residues. CDR3 region: CAISEPGQGLGNTIYF. Written as DNA, the CDR3 is TGTGCCATCAGTGAACCGGGACAGGGGTTGGGAAACACCATATATTTT.

DNA of the CDR3: TGTGCCAGCAGCAAAGGCAGGGGTCCCTACGAGCAGTACTTC. This codes for CASSKGRGPYEQYF. The chain links TRBV21-1 to TRBJ2-7; the D segment call TRBD1 is taken from the table without a DNA check. TRBV21-1 is designated a pseudogene. This CDR3 spans 14 amino acids.

The chain combines TRBV2 with TRBJ2-7; no definite D call. The CDR3 spans 13 residues. V dropped 6 bases and J dropped 4 bases, with 13 bases sitting between them. Germline assignment: CDR1 SNHLY and CDR2 FYNNEI. CDR3 sequence: CASRQIDGYEQYF. In DNA, the CDR3 is TGTGCCAGCAGGCAGATCGATGGGTACGAGCAGTACTTC.

The table lists this clone with a few counts. The rearrangement uses TRBV4-3 and TRBJ2-4; D uncertain. Trimming pared 3 bases from V and 7 bases from J, leaving 10 bases between. The germline V gene encodes CDR1 LGHNA and CDR2 YSLEER. The CDR3 runs to 13 residues. CDR3 nucleotides: TGCGCCAGCAGCCAGGGCAATGGGAACATTCAGTACTTC. Amino acids: CASSQGNGNIQYF.

This clone was detected a few times. The chain uses TRBV15 and TRBJ2-5; TRBD1 matches at 8 bases. The CDR3 consists of 15 residues. Germline assignment: CDR1 LNHNV and CDR2 YYDKDF (reference sequence). The V segment lost 5 bases and the J segment 5 bases; nucleotides outside the gene matches: 10. The CDR3, as DNA: TGTGCCACCAGCCGACAGACAGGGGCTGGGGAGACCCAGTACTTC. Translation gives CATSRQTGAGETQYF.

This clone has only a few counts. This chain connects TRBV11-2 to TRBJ1-2; possible D gene TRBD1, 5 bases. V was pared by 7 bases and J by 7 bases, with 19 bases between. The CDR3 consists of 14 residues. Germline V CDR1 and CDR2: SGHAT, FQNNGV. Here the CDR3 reads CASTNGGEGSGYTF. The CDR3, as DNA: TGTGCCAGCACCAATGGGGGGGAGGGCTCTGGCTACACCTTC.

V is TRBV4-1 and J is TRBJ2-7; D not resolved. CDR3 length equals 14 residues. Germline CDR1 is MGHRA and CDR2 is YSYEKL. The V and J ends lost 0 bases and 9 bases respectively, with 15 bases between them. Here the CDR3 reads CASSQDHSDSTQYF. For the CDR3, the DNA is TGCGCCAGCAGCCAAGATCACTCCGACTCCACGCAGTACTTC.

The chain has TRBV10-1 and TRBJ2-2; TRBD2 matches 11 bases. Trimming cost V 4 bases and J 4 bases; bases outside gene matches: 11. In germline, CDR1 is WNHNN, CDR2 SYGVQD (reference sequence). The CDR3 length is 18 residues. CDR3 DNA sequence: TGCGCCAGCAGTGCACTAGCGGGAGTAAGAATTTGCACCGGGGAGCTGTTTTTT. This codes for CASSALAGVRICTGELFF.